One sample yielded the 21 T cell receptor beta chains listed below, sequenced in a study of T cell repertoires in cytomegalovirus infection. TCRdb reprocessed the reads with MiXCR, giving one entry per CDR3 protein. The sample includes under 850,000 distinct CDR3 sequences, less than 40% seen only once; the top ten take under 3.5%. Material: PBMCs. The origin of the receptors is a human donor in good health (CMV status not recorded). Some clones in this sample may be carry-over from other donors' samples.

The chain recombines TRBV5-4 with TRBJ2-5; unclear D gene. With 3 bases removed from V and 4 bases from J, the gap between germline ends came to 19 bases. Germline V CDR1 and CDR2: SGHNT, YYREEE (reference sequence). This CDR3 is 16 amino acids long. CDR3 sequence reads: CASSSIFAANPETQYF. CDR3 DNA sequence: TGTGCCAGCAGCTCGATTTTCGCGGCCAACCCAGAGACCCAGTACTTC.

Regarding this clonotype: The CDR3 does not close with the conserved phenylalanine or tryptophan, likely indicating a read error. The V and J genes are TRBV6-8 and TRBJ1-5; D not certain. The V gene's germline CDR1 is MNHGY and CDR2 SAAAGT. V lost 7 bases, J lost 6 bases, and 16 bases lay in between. The CDR3 extends over 14 amino acids. The CDR3 sequence is CASKPDRGGQPQHV. The CDR3 nucleotides are TGTGCCAGCAAGCCCGACCGGGGAGGTCAGCCCCAGCATGTT.

The rearrangement uses TRBV2 and TRBJ2-1; 9 bases line up with TRBD2. The CDR3 has 15 residues. The germline CDR1 and CDR2 sequences are SNHLY and FYNNEI. V lost 5 bases to trimming and J lost 5 bases; unmatched junction nucleotides: 7. The CDR3 is CASSPVLAGDNEQFF. CDR3 DNA: TGTGCCAGCAGTCCAGTACTAGCGGGTGACAATGAGCAGTTCTTC.

Many counts were recorded for this clonotype. V and J are TRBV7-3 and TRBJ2-1; a weak D match, TRBD1 (5 bases). Germline CDR1 and CDR2: SGHTA and FQGTGA. This CDR3 has 13 residues. V lost 5 bases and J lost 3, with 8 bases in between. The CDR3 DNA reads TGTGCCAGCAGCAGTGACAGCTACAATGAGCAGTTCTTC. It is translated as CASSSDSYNEQFF.

The chain joins TRBV5-5 to TRBJ1-6, with D perhaps TRBD1 (5 bases). CDR3 length: 16 residues. The V gene's germline CDR1 is SGHKS and CDR2 YYEKEE (reference sequence). V dropped 1 base and J dropped 9 bases, with 17 bases sitting between them. The CDR3: CASSLRGSGVGSPLHF. CDR3 nucleotide sequence: TGTGCCAGCAGCTTGCGGGGCTCGGGAGTTGGTTCACCCCTCCACTTT.

The chain has TRBV14 and TRBJ1-5; tentatively, D is TRBD1 (6 bases). Deletions cut 3 bases from V and 4 bases from J, with 13 bases between. This CDR3 region has 15 residues. The germline V gene encodes CDR1 SGHDN and CDR2 FVKESK. CDR3 coding DNA: TGTGCCAGCAGCCATGGGGGGGCTATGAATCAGCCCCAGCATTTT. Translating it yields CASSHGGAMNQPQHF.

Remarks on this clonotype: Since the CDR3 does not end with the conserved phenylalanine or tryptophan, this likely comes from a read error. This rearrangement joins TRBV29-1 to TRBJ2-1; 13 bases map to TRBD2. The CDR3 is made up of 18 amino acids. V gave up 5 bases and J gave up 0 bases; unmatched junction bases: 10. Germline lookup yields CDR1 SQVTM and CDR2 ANQGSEA. For the CDR3, the DNA is TGCAGCGTTCTCCGGACTAGCGGGGGTTACAGCTCCTACAATGAGCAGTTCTTA. Encoded protein: CSVLRTSGGYSSYNEQFL.

The chain combines TRBV20-1 with TRBJ1-2, with D tentatively TRBD1 (6 bases). The germline gives CDR1 DFQATT, CDR2 SNEGSKA (reference sequence). V shed 3 bases and J shed 4 bases, with 15 bases lying between them. The CDR3 runs 14 residues. CDR3 sequence reads: CSASWGARVYGYTF. Here the CDR3 DNA reads TGCAGTGCTAGTTGGGGGGCACGAGTCTATGGCTACACCTTC.

This chain joins TRBV4-1 and TRBJ2-1; D is unresolved. Trimming removed 0 bases from V and 0 bases from J, with 15 bases in between. Germline CDR1 and CDR2: MGHRA and YSYEKL. The CDR3 has 18 amino acids. The CDR3 region is CASSQDTWQLFSYNEQFF. The CDR3 DNA reads as TGCGCCAGCAGCCAAGATACATGGCAGCTTTTCTCCTACAATGAGCAGTTCTTC.

V is TRBV7-6 and J is TRBJ1-2, with D unclear. From germline, CDR1 is SGHVS and CDR2 FNYEAQ. This CDR3 contains 12 residues. Trimming stripped 6 bases from V and 6 bases from J, with 11 bases between. The CDR3 coding sequence is TGTGCCAGCAGAAAGGGCGTAGATGGCTACACCTTC. Residues: CASRKGVDGYTF. The complete variable domain, with remaining parts taken from reference TRBV7-6 and TRBJ1-2, reads GAGVSQSPRYKVTKRGQDVALRCDPISGHVSLYWYRQALGQGPEFLTYFNYEAQQDKSGLPNDRFSAERPEGSISTLTIQRTEQRDSAMYRCASRKGVDGYTFGSGTRLTVV.

The V and J genes are TRBV6-6 and TRBJ2-7; D is unresolved. The V and J ends lost 2 bases and 5 bases respectively, with 1 base between them. Germline V CDR1 and CDR2: MNHNY, SVGAGI (reference sequence). There are 10 residues in the CDR3. CDR3 sequence: CASSYDEQYF. The CDR3 nucleotides are TGTGCCAGCAGTTACGACGAGCAGTACTTC.

This clonotype was recorded a few times. The chain carries TRBV7-9 and TRBJ2-1; possibly TRBD2 for D (5 bases). Germline values: CDR1 SEHNR, CDR2 FQNEAQ (reference sequence). V lost 6 bases, J lost 5 bases, and 11 bases lay in between. The CDR3 has 13 amino acids. The CDR3 nucleotides read TGTGCCAGCAGTTCGGGATCGAACAATGAGCAGTTCTTC. Translation: CASSSGSNNEQFF.

This clonotype was detected a few times. The genes are TRBV7-9 and TRBJ1-5; D is possibly TRBD1 (5 bases). The CDR3 loop spans 12 amino acids. The V end lost 1 base, the J end lost 9 bases, and 7 bases lay between the germline ends. Germline CDR1 SEHNR, CDR2 FQNEAQ (reference sequence). The CDR3 loop is CASSLEGLPQHF. CDR3 in DNA: TGTGCCAGCAGCTTAGAGGGGCTGCCCCAGCATTTT.

This clonotype was observed a handful of times. V and J are TRBV30 and TRBJ2-5; a possible D gene is TRBD2 (5 bases). Trimming took off 3 bases at V and 5 bases at J, with 10 bases between the two ends. The length of the CDR3 is 12 residues. Germline lookup yields CDR1 GTSNPN and CDR2 SVGIG (reference sequence). CDR3 residues: CAWRRESETQYF. The CDR3, as DNA: TGTGCCTGGAGGAGGGAGTCGGAGACCCAGTACTTC. The full variable domain, with the rest looked up from reference TRBV30 and TRBJ2-5, is SQTIHQWPATLVQPVGSPLSLECTVEGTSNPNLYWYRQAAGRGLQLLFYSVGIGQISSEVPQNLSASRPQDRQFILSSKKLLLSDSGFYLCAWRRESETQYFGPGTRLLVL.

This clonotype turned up a few times. The V and J genes are TRBV7-9 and TRBJ1-3; D is unresolved. V lost 1 base to trimming and J lost 0 bases, with 10 bases between them. In germline, CDR1 is SEHNR, CDR2 FQNEAQ (reference sequence). The CDR3 totals 16 residues. In nucleotides, the CDR3 is TGTGCCAGCAGCTTAGTTAGTCTTCTCTCTGGAAACACCATATATTTT. Translation: CASSLVSLLSGNTIYF.

There are a few counts of this clonotype. The chain is built from TRBV6-8 and TRBJ2-1, with no clear D. CDR1 MNHGY and CDR2 SAAAGT come from the germline V gene. V shed 1 base and J shed 2 bases, with 12 bases lying between them. The CDR3 spans 16 residues. DNA of the CDR3: TGTGCCAGCAGTTACTTCGACACGGACCCCTACAATGAGCAGTTCTTC. Translating gives CASSYFDTDPYNEQFF.

The rearrangement uses TRBV10-3 and TRBJ1-1; D possibly corresponds to TRBD1 (5 bases). The length of the CDR3 is 15 residues. The V end was cut by 4 bases, the J end by 5 bases, with 17 bases between. Germline V gene sequence: CDR1 ENHRY, CDR2 SYGVKD. CDR3 residues: CAISANPGGGTEAFF. The CDR3 region has the DNA TGTGCCATCAGTGCAAATCCCGGGGGAGGTACTGAAGCTTTCTTT.

This chain uses TRBV28 with TRBJ2-1; TRBD1 matches 8 bases. Germline V gene data show CDR1 as MDHEN and CDR2 as SYDVKM. This CDR3 comprises 14 residues. With 3 bases clipped from V and 7 bases from J, the junction kept 5 bases outside the gene matches. CDR3 coding DNA: TGTGCCAGCAGTTTGGACAGGGTTATGAATGAGCAGTTCTTC. It translates to CASSLDRVMNEQFF.

To note about this clonotype: Just one base apart from a much larger clone, this may be a read error. This rearrangement joins TRBV19 to TRBJ2-2; D gene uncertain. V was shortened by 9 bases and J by 1 base, with 9 bases between the two germline ends. CDR1 is LNHDA, CDR2 SQIVND, per germline (reference sequence). This CDR3 is 13 amino acids long. CDR3 protein: CASRKGNTGELFF. The CDR3 DNA reads TGTGCCAGCAGAAAGGGGAACACCGGGGAGCTGTTTTTT.

The V call is TRBV7-2, the J call TRBJ2-7; 9 nucleotides line up with TRBD1. Germline V CDR1 and CDR2: SGHTA, FQGNSA. This CDR3 comprises 16 residues. Germline trimming cut 5 bases from V and 2 bases from J; bases unmatched to any gene: 10. The CDR3 bases are TGTGCCAGCAGCGCCTCCGGGACAGGGCTACCCTACGAGCAGTACTTC. It is translated as CASSASGTGLPYEQYF.

This clonotype was seen repeatedly, ten times or more. The rearrangement uses TRBV7-2 and TRBJ2-1; 11 nucleotides align to TRBD2. V lost 7 bases, J lost 0 bases, and 11 bases stayed unmatched. The CDR3 has 18 amino acids. Germline lookup yields CDR1 SGHTA and CDR2 FQGNSA. DNA of the CDR3: TGTGCCAGCACCGAGGGACTAGCGGAGAGTTTCTCCTACAATGAGCAGTTCTTC. Translation: CASTEGLAESFSYNEQFF.